Shown below are 32 T cell receptor beta chains from a single sample sequenced in a study of prognosis after radiotherapy for stage I lung cancer. The authors amplified TCR beta CDR3 from genomic DNA using two-round multiplex PCR. First-round PCR employed TRBV- and TRBJ-specific primers for each gene. One entry per CDR3 protein results from TCRdb running MiXCR on the multiplex PCR reads. The sample has roughly 32,000 distinct CDR3 sequences; around 40% are singletons. Sequenced here: PBMCs, sampled before or after stereotactic body radiation therapy (not recorded which). These receptors came from a donor over 45 with non-small cell lung cancer.

The chain recombines TRBV5-1 with TRBJ2-5, with TRBD2 identical over 14 bases. Germline CDR1 SGHRS, CDR2 YFSETQ. The V segment lost 4 bases and the J segment 3 bases; nucleotides outside the gene matches: 11. This CDR3 region has 18 residues. The DNA for the CDR3 is TGCGCCAGCAGCCTCGAACCGGGACTAGCGGGAGTGGAAGAGACCCAGTACTTC. Amino acid sequence: CASSLEPGLAGVEETQYF.

This clonotype was recorded many times. One end of the junction varies from germline; a read error may be responsible. The chain uses TRBV11-2 and TRBJ2-7, with TRBD2 matching 10 bases. CDR1 is SGHAT and CDR2 is FQNNGV in the germline V gene. The length of the CDR3 is 18 residues. CDR3 in DNA: TGTGCCAGCAACTTAAATAGTCCCGGGACTAGCGAATTTTACGAGCAGTACTTC. It codes for CASNLNSPGTSEFYEQYF.

This clonotype was counted many times. The V call is TRBV28, the J call TRBJ2-7; D is possibly TRBD2 (5 bases). The CDR3 has 15 residues. The V end lost 4 bases, the J end lost 4 bases, and 17 bases lay between the germline ends. Germline V gene sequence: CDR1 MDHEN, CDR2 SYDVKM. The CDR3 region is CASSSDGRGLYEQYF. CDR3 coding DNA: TGTGCCAGCAGTTCGGACGGAAGAGGGTTATACGAGCAGTACTTC.

This rearrangement joins TRBV28 to TRBJ1-6; 9 bases agree with TRBD1. The CDR3 covers 13 residues. Germline lookup yields CDR1 MDHEN and CDR2 SYDVKM. This chain's CDR3 is CATGTGNESPLHF. The DNA for the CDR3 is TGTGCAACCGGGACAGGGAATGAATCACCCCTCCACTTT.

This clonotype was seen only a few times. With only one base between it and a far larger clone, this is likely a read error. This chain connects TRBV6-1 to TRBJ2-1; 12 positions agree with TRBD2. The V and J ends lost 7 bases and 0 bases, in that order; junction bases with no gene match: 16. CDR3 length: 20 residues. CDR1 is MNHNS, CDR2 SASEGT, per germline. The DNA for the CDR3 is TGTGCCAGCATTTACCCCCAGACTAGCGGGAGTTATCGCTCCTACAATGAGCAGTTCTTC. It yields the protein CASIYPQTSGSYRSYNEQFF.

The rearrangement links TRBV28 to TRBJ1-2, with 7 bases aligning to TRBD1. Germline V gene lookup returns CDR1 MDHEN and CDR2 SYDVKM. There are 13 residues in the CDR3. The CDR3 DNA reads as TGTGGCACACGGACAGGATCCAACTATGGCTACACCTTC. Translated, it gives CGTRTGSNYGYTF.

V is TRBV10-3 and J is TRBJ1-1; D gene unclear. Trimming pared 0 bases from V and 5 bases from J, leaving 4 bases between. This CDR3 spans 12 amino acids. Per the germline V gene, CDR1 is ENHRY and CDR2 is SYGVKD. The CDR3 protein is CAISESGTEAFF. The CDR3 nucleotides read TGTGCCATCAGTGAGTCAGGGACTGAAGCTTTCTTT.

The table lists this clonotype with many counts. The chain has TRBV6-5 and TRBJ1-4; D gene unclear. The CDR3 length is 13 residues. Germline CDR1 reads MNHEY; CDR2 reads SVGAGI. Trimming cost V 3 bases and J 10 bases, with 12 bases left between them. CDR3 loop: CASSYNGLSKLFF. DNA for the CDR3: TGTGCCAGCAGTTATAACGGCCTTTCAAAACTGTTTTTT.

This clonotype came up many times. This chain connects TRBV6-1 to TRBJ2-3; D perhaps matches TRBD2 (6 bases). V was shortened by 8 bases and J by 0 bases, with 12 bases between the two germline ends. The CDR3 has 14 amino acids. Germline V gene sequence: CDR1 MNHNS, CDR2 SASEGT. CDR3 in amino acids: CASRPGDSTDTQYF. In DNA form, the CDR3 reads TGTGCCAGCCGCCCGGGGGATAGCACAGATACGCAGTATTTT.

This clonotype was counted many times. The V and J genes are TRBV15 and TRBJ2-1; D might be TRBD2 (6 bases). The CDR3 contains 14 residues. V was clipped by 5 bases and J by 5 bases, with 13 bases between them. The germline gives CDR1 LNHNV, CDR2 YYDKDF (reference sequence). CDR3 nucleotides: TGTGCCACCAGCTGGAGGCGGGGTAACAATGAGCAGTTCTTC. As protein: CATSWRRGNNEQFF.

This clonotype has a count of ten or more. The V call is TRBV27, the J call TRBJ2-5; maybe TRBD1 (5 bases). CDR1 is MNHEY, CDR2 SMNVEV, per germline (reference sequence). The CDR3 covers 14 residues. V was cut by 5 bases and J by 1 base, with 11 bases left in between. The CDR3 region is CASSKTETQETQYF. The CDR3 region has the DNA TGTGCCAGCAGTAAGACAGAGACCCAAGAGACCCAGTACTTC.

The V gene is TRBV10-1, the J gene TRBJ2-7, with D uncertain. The CDR3 is 15 residues long. Germline values: CDR1 WNHNN, CDR2 SYGVQD (reference sequence). The ends were cut back, 11 bases at V and 2 bases at J, with 22 bases in the middle. CDR3 sequence: CAGPSCVDSPYEQYF. The DNA of the CDR3 is TGCGCCGGCCCGAGTTGCGTCGATAGTCCCTACGAGCAGTACTTC.

Ten or more counts support this clonotype. The chain has TRBV4-1 and TRBJ2-1, with TRBD2 identical over 10 bases. Trimming removed 3 bases from V and 6 bases from J; junction bases left unmatched: 5. The germline V gene encodes CDR1 MGHRA and CDR2 YSYEKL. The CDR3 totals 15 residues. The CDR3 DNA reads TGCGCCAGCAGCCACCCTAGCGGGGGACCCAATGAGCAGTTCTTC. This sequence encodes CASSHPSGGPNEQFF.

This clonotype was counted at least ten times. The V call is TRBV7-6, the J call TRBJ2-3; 15 bases line up with TRBD2. The length of the CDR3 is 17 residues. Trimming cost V 4 bases and J 2 bases; bases outside gene matches: 4. Germline V CDR1 and CDR2: SGHVS, FNYEAQ. The CDR3 DNA follows: TGTGCCAGCAGCTCCCGGACTAGCGGGAGGGCCACAGATACGCAGTATTTT. Translation gives CASSSRTSGRATDTQYF.

This clonotype was observed many times. The V gene is TRBV18, the J gene TRBJ2-7; D uncertain. The germline CDR1 and CDR2 sequences are KGHSH and LQKENI. The CDR3 extends over 11 amino acids. Trimming took off 5 bases at V and 1 base at J, with 3 bases between the two ends. CDR3 sequence reads: CASSSSYEQYF. CDR3 sequence (DNA): TGTGCCAGCTCATCATCCTACGAGCAGTACTTC.

By frequency in the sample, this clonotype is medium-sized. The J gene is TRBJ2-1, the V gene TRBV6-4; TRBD2 is a possible D gene (5 bases). This CDR3 has 13 amino acids. From germline, CDR1 is MRHNA and CDR2 SNTAGT. Trimming removed 3 bases at V and 9 bases at J, with 12 bases between. CDR3 region: CASSEPGRSEQFF. The DNA for the CDR3 is TGTGCCAGCAGTGAGCCGGGAAGGAGTGAGCAGTTCTTC.

Remarks on this clonotype: A junction boundary mismatches the germline segment, possibly from a read error. The CDR3 here is CAISLEGVFSDEQYF. The CDR3 DNA is TGCGCCATCAGCTTGGAGGGGGTCTTCTCTGACGAGCAGTACTTC. This sequence joins TRBV5-1 and TRBJ2-7, with D perhaps matching TRBD1 or TRBD2 (6 bases each). CDR1 and CDR2 from the germline V gene are SGHRS and YFSETQ. This CDR3 is built from 15 residues.

As to this clonotype: It is likely a read error: a sequence one base away is far more abundant. No conserved phenylalanine or tryptophan ends this CDR3, so it is likely a read error. The rearrangement links TRBV7-9 to TRBJ2-7; D possibly matches TRBD1 or TRBD2 (5 bases each). CDR3 length equals 14 residues. Per germline, CDR1 SEHNR and CDR2 FQNEAQ (reference sequence). Trimming removed 5 bases at V and 0 bases at J, with 11 bases between. The CDR3 loop is CASSGDGRSYEQYL. The CDR3 nucleotides are TGTGCCAGCAGCGGGGACGGTCGCTCCTACGAGCAGTACTTA.

The chain has TRBV12-3 or TRBV12-4 and TRBJ2-1; D is possibly TRBD2 (6 bases). The CDR3 spans 13 residues. Deletions cut 10 bases from V and 7 bases from J, with 17 bases between. In nucleotides, the CDR3 is TGTGCCATCCTGTCCGCACGGGGGAATGAGCAGTTCTTC. It yields the protein CAILSARGNEQFF.

This clonotype was counted many times. The J gene is TRBJ2-1, the V gene TRBV30; D may correspond to TRBD1 or TRBD2 (7 bases each). Trimming took off 4 bases at V and 9 bases at J, with 19 bases between the two ends. The germline V gene encodes CDR1 GTSNPN and CDR2 SVGIG (reference sequence). The CDR3 is made up of 14 amino acids. DNA for the CDR3: TGTGCCTGGAACGAGGGAGGGGGCACGGGTGAGCAGTTCTTC. It is translated as CAWNEGGGTGEQFF.

The sample holds many counts of this clonotype. This chain joins TRBV2 and TRBJ1-5; D uncertain. The ends were cut back, 2 bases at V and 1 base at J, with 9 bases in the middle. The germline V gene has CDR1 SNHLY and CDR2 FYNNEI. This CDR3 is 15 amino acids long. The CDR3 DNA sequence: TGTGCCAGCAGTGAATATCTACCAAGCAATCAGCCCCAGCATTTT. This codes for CASSEYLPSNQPQHF.

This clonotype appeared many times. The chain couples TRBV2 to TRBJ1-2; perhaps TRBD1 as D (5 bases). The V gene lost 7 bases and the J gene lost 2 bases, with 29 bases spanning the gap. This CDR3 contains 19 residues. Germline values: CDR1 SNHLY, CDR2 FYNNEI. The CDR3 DNA is TGTGCCAGCACTCGCCTTCTGTTGAGACACGGGGGGACCAACTATGGCTACACCTTC. This encodes CASTRLLLRHGGTNYGYTF.

The chain has TRBV6-1 and TRBJ1-2; D remains unclear. CDR1 MNHNS and CDR2 SASEGT come from the germline V gene. The CDR3 has 16 residues. V dropped 3 bases and J dropped 7 bases, with 21 bases sitting between them. The CDR3 protein is CASSDNQRGRSAGYTF. The CDR3 DNA is TGTGCCAGCAGTGACAACCAGAGAGGGCGGTCGGCTGGCTACACCTTC.

About this clonotype itself: One end of the junction is discordant with germline, which a read error may explain. The chain carries TRBV4-1 and TRBJ2-1; D possibly matches TRBD1 or TRBD2 (6 bases each). There are 16 residues in the CDR3. Germline V gene sequence: CDR1 MGHRA, CDR2 YSYEKL. CDR3 DNA sequence: TGCGCCATCAGCCAAGGGTCGGGGGCTGCCTACAATGAGCACTTCTTC. It translates to CAISQGSGAAYNEHFF.

This clonotype was detected many times. The rearrangement joins TRBV5-1 to TRBJ1-1, with D unclear. Trimming pared 1 base from V and 2 bases from J, leaving 6 bases between. The CDR3 is made up of 13 amino acids. The germline V gene encodes CDR1 SGHRS and CDR2 YFSETQ. CDR3 DNA: TGCGCCAGCAGCTTGTGGGATAACACTGAAGCTTTCTTT. This gives the protein CASSLWDNTEAFF.

For this clonotype: It differs at one base from a far larger clone, so likely a read error. This sequence joins TRBV6-2 or TRBV6-3 and TRBJ2-7; unclear D gene. CDR1 and CDR2 from the germline V gene are MNHEY and SVGEGT. This CDR3 contains 16 residues. The CDR3 loop is CASIYSTGLNAYEQYF. For the CDR3, the DNA is TGTGCCAGCATTTACTCAACCGGGCTTAATGCCTACGAGCAGTACTTC.

The sample holds many counts of this clonotype. The rearrangement joins TRBV6-5 to TRBJ1-2, with D possibly TRBD1 on 6 matching bases. Trimming took 0 bases from V and 5 from J, leaving 13 bases between them. Germline CDR1 and CDR2: MNHEY and SVGAGI. The CDR3 has 15 residues. This chain's CDR3 is CASSYSAQGRYGYTF. CDR3 bases: TGTGCCAGCAGTTACTCGGCTCAGGGGAGGTATGGCTACACCTTC.

This clonotype has a count of ten or more. The chain recombines TRBV3-1 with TRBJ2-5, with TRBD2 identical over 12 bases. Looked up from germline, CDR1 is LGHDT and CDR2 is YNNKEL (reference sequence). The J segment lost 5 bases and the V segment lost 4 bases, leaving 11 bases of the junction unmatched. The CDR3 is 17 residues long. The CDR3 reads CASSRGDRLAGAETQYF. The CDR3 DNA reads as TGTGCCAGCAGCCGAGGGGATCGACTAGCGGGAGCTGAGACCCAGTACTTC.

This clonotype was counted a single time. V usage is TRBV5-1 and J usage is TRBJ1-1, with D possibly TRBD1 on 6 matching bases. Trimming shortened V by 3 bases and J by 1 base, and 7 bases separated the two germline ends. This CDR3 is built from 13 residues. Germline CDR1 SGHRS, CDR2 YFSETQ. CDR3 bases: TGCGCCAGCAGCTGGACAGCGAACACTGAAGCTTTCTTT. It encodes CASSWTANTEAFF.

This clonotype was recorded once. The chain employs TRBV20-1 and TRBJ1-1; D may be TRBD1 (5 bases). The germline V gene encodes CDR1 DFQATT and CDR2 SNEGSKA (reference sequence). The CDR3 has 14 residues. Trimming cost V 6 bases and J 1 base, with 15 bases left between them. Here the CDR3 reads CSAPPKTENTEAFF. In DNA form, the CDR3 reads TGCAGTGCACCCCCAAAGACAGAGAACACTGAAGCTTTCTTT.

The chain couples TRBV28 to TRBJ1-5; D not certain. The CDR3 consists of 15 residues. Trimming removed 6 bases from V and 6 bases from J, with 18 bases in between. Germline values: CDR1 MDHEN, CDR2 SYDVKM. CDR3 amino acids: CASRPPVGGGQPQHF. For the CDR3, the DNA is TGTGCCAGCAGACCCCCCGTGGGCGGTGGTCAGCCCCAGCATTTT.

The rearrangement links TRBV24-1 to TRBJ2-3; 7 bases are shared with TRBD2. Germline assignment: CDR1 KGHDR and CDR2 SFDVKD. The CDR3 totals 15 residues. V was pared by 4 bases and J by 2 bases, with 5 bases of the junction left unmatched. The CDR3 loop is CATSDTGTNTDTQYF. The CDR3 nucleotides are TGTGCCACCAGTGACACCGGGACTAACACAGATACGCAGTATTTT.